Below are 10 T cell receptor beta chains sequenced from a single sample in a study of post-analysis software for immune sequencing data. Presence of unique molecular identifiers characterized the TCR beta cDNA libraries. TCRdb ran MiXCR on the PCR reads and lists one entry per CDR3 protein. Among about 160,000 distinct CDR3 sequences listed, roughly 35% were seen once. The sequencing here drew on blood, taken after autologous hematopoietic stem cell transplantation. The receptor set was obtained from a girl between 5 and 17 years old with multiple sclerosis.

This clonotype was detected many times. The V and J genes are TRBV6-1 and TRBJ2-5; D possibly matches TRBD1 or TRBD2 (6 bases each). CDR3 size: 16 residues. From germline, CDR1 is MNHNS and CDR2 SASEGT. Trimming cost V 0 bases and J 3 bases, with 14 bases left between them. In DNA form, the CDR3 reads TGTGCCAGCAGTGAAGCGTTGGGGGGCGGTAAAGAGACCCAGTACTTC. This gives the protein CASSEALGGGKETQYF.

This clonotype has a handful of counts. The chain couples TRBV6-6 to TRBJ2-5, with 9 bases identical to TRBD1. Germline assignment: CDR1 MNHNY and CDR2 SVGAGI (reference sequence). This CDR3 contains 12 residues. J lost 4 bases, V lost 11 bases, and 5 bases had no gene match. CDR3 nucleotide sequence: TGTGCCTCCGACAGGGGGAGAGAGACCCAGTACTTC. Translating it yields CASDRGRETQYF.

The rearrangement joins TRBV3-1 to TRBJ2-3; D gene uncertain. The CDR3 contains 13 residues. In germline, CDR1 is LGHDT, CDR2 YNNKEL (reference sequence). V was trimmed by 4 bases and J by 1 base, leaving 6 bases between them. CDR3: CASSRSGTDTQYF. The CDR3 nucleotides are TGTGCCAGCAGCCGCAGCGGCACAGATACGCAGTATTTT.

V and J are TRBV10-3 and TRBJ2-6; 10 positions match TRBD2. J gave up 0 bases and V 10 bases, and 6 bases lay outside the gene matches. The CDR3 runs to 16 residues. CDR1 ENHRY and CDR2 SYGVKD come from the germline V gene. CDR3 protein: CATGTSAYSGANVLTF. The CDR3 DNA follows: TGTGCCACCGGGACTAGCGCGTACTCTGGGGCCAACGTCCTGACTTTC.

The rearrangement uses TRBV4-3 and TRBJ1-2; D ambiguous. The germline CDR1 and CDR2 sequences are LGHNA and YSLEER. This CDR3 is 13 amino acids long. V was cut by 0 bases and J by 10 bases, with 12 bases left in between. Here the CDR3 DNA reads TGCGCCAGCAGCCAAGATTGGGTCGGTGACTACACCTTC. This encodes CASSQDWVGDYTF.

This clonotype has a handful of counts. The chain carries TRBV20-1 and TRBJ2-1; 8 nucleotides match TRBD2. J gave up 7 bases and V 6 bases, and 11 bases lay outside the gene matches. CDR3 length equals 14 residues. The V gene's germline CDR1 is DFQATT and CDR2 SNEGSKA (reference sequence). The DNA for the CDR3 is TGCAGTGCCAGCTTGGGCGGGAGGTATAATGAGCAGTTCTTC. This sequence encodes CSASLGGRYNEQFF.

J is TRBJ2-7 and V is TRBV7-9, with TRBD1 identical over 9 bases. Germline trimming cut 5 bases from V and 4 bases from J; bases unmatched to any gene: 6. The CDR3 has 14 amino acids. Germline loops: CDR1 SEHNR, CDR2 FQNEAQ (reference sequence). CDR3 in amino acids: CASSPGTGLYEQYF. The CDR3 region has the DNA TGTGCCAGCAGCCCGGGGACAGGGCTTTACGAGCAGTACTTC.

The table lists this clonotype with a few counts. V is TRBV7-2 and J is TRBJ2-4, with unresolved D. The end of the DNA fits TRBJ2-7 better, so the J call may be wrong. CDR1 and CDR2 from the germline V gene are SGHTA and FQGNSA. The CDR3 totals 13 residues. The CDR3 sequence: CASSLADSTEQYF. The CDR3 DNA reads as TGTGCCAGCAGCTTAGCGGATTCTACCGAGCAGTACTTC.

This clonotype was detected a few times. J is TRBJ2-1 and V is TRBV6-2 or TRBV6-3; D gene uncertain. V lost 2 bases and J lost 8, with 4 bases in between. The CDR3 runs 11 residues. Germline CDR1 MNHEY, CDR2 SVGEGT. The CDR3 here is CASSYPDEQFF. The CDR3 nucleotides read TGTGCCAGCAGTTACCCGGATGAGCAGTTCTTC.

The chain carries TRBV20-1 and TRBJ2-3, with 13 positions matching TRBD2. The CDR3 runs to 17 residues. CDR1 is DFQATT, CDR2 SNEGSKA, per germline (reference sequence). V lost 6 bases to trimming and J lost 4 bases; unmatched junction nucleotides: 13. CDR3 in DNA: TGCAGTGCGTCAAGACTAGCGGGAGGTTTTCTGGCAGATACGCAGTATTTT. Amino acid sequence: CSASRLAGGFLADTQYF.